This T cell receptor beta chain was obtained from a study of OX40 agonist ivuxolimab in advanced cancers. In the study overall: Roughly two fifths of patients had received prior checkpoint inhibitor therapy.

The CDR3 totals 15 residues. The V gene's germline CDR1 is KGHSH and CDR2 LQKENI. Trimming pared 4 bases from V and 3 bases from J, leaving 16 bases between. Assay used: immunoSEQ multiplex PCR; TCRdb lists only in-frame clones, some missing. The table includes 40,000 to 55,000 clones, roughly 80% detected once. Sampled blood was obtained at baseline, cycle 4 day 1, and cycle 7 day 1. The sequencing used CD4+ or CD8+ T cells sorted from blood, collected in a trial of the OX40 agonist ivuxolimab. The chain links TRBV18 to TRBJ2-7; maybe TRBD2 (5 bases). The sequence was collected from an adult with an advanced solid tumor such as melanoma, head and neck, liver or kidney cancer. CDR3 residues: CASSLHVGAVYEQYF. The CDR3 DNA is TGTGCCAGCTCACTCCACGTGGGAGCAGTCTACGAGCAGTACTTC.